The 10 T cell receptor beta chains listed next were all sequenced from one sample in a study of T cell responses to AZD1222 COVID-19 vaccine. Data came from immunoSEQ multiplex PCR; TCRdb stores just in-frame clones and leaves some out. The top ten hold 4% to 5% of the sample, which has more than 85,000 clones, around 81% seen once. Here the sequenced sample was peripheral blood, taken on day 0 of AZD1222 vaccination. The receptors shown here come from an adult in good health.

V is TRBV5-8 and J is TRBJ2-1, with 10 bases aligning to TRBD2. Germline CDR1 reads SGHTS; CDR2 reads YDEGEE. The V segment lost 3 bases and the J segment 1 base; nucleotides outside the gene matches: 7. The CDR3 is 17 amino acids. The CDR3 region is CASSSTRTSGSYNEQFF. Written as DNA, the CDR3 is TGTGCCAGCAGCTCGACTCGGACTAGCGGATCCTACAATGAGCAGTTCTTC.

This clone has a handful of counts. The CDR3 sequence is CASSFPQGNTEAFF. DNA of the CDR3: TGTGCCAGCAGTTTTCCACAGGGAAACACTGAAGCTTTCTTT. The gene calls are TRBV28 and TRBJ1-1, with D perhaps matching TRBD1 (6 bases). This CDR3 spans 14 amino acids. V was trimmed by 3 bases and J by 2 bases, leaving 10 bases between them. CDR1 MDHEN and CDR2 SYDVKM come from the germline V gene.

This sequence joins TRBV6-5 and TRBJ2-1; 10 bases agree with TRBD2. Germline V CDR1 and CDR2: MNHEY, SVGAGI. The CDR3 runs to 15 residues. J lost 4 bases, V lost 6 bases, and 6 bases had no gene match. The CDR3 loop reads CASSRSGGAYNEQFF. The CDR3 DNA reads TGTGCCAGCAGCAGAAGCGGGGGGGCGTACAATGAGCAGTTCTTC.

The chain has TRBV28 and TRBJ2-3; 8 positions agree with TRBD2. CDR1 and CDR2 from the germline V gene are MDHEN and SYDVKM. Germline trimming cut 2 bases from V and 4 bases from J; bases unmatched to any gene: 8. The length of the CDR3 is 16 residues. CDR3 loop: CASSLPGLVYADTQYF. The CDR3 DNA reads TGTGCCAGCAGTTTACCGGGACTAGTGTATGCAGATACGCAGTATTTT.

The genes are TRBV19 and TRBJ1-1; no firm D call. V was shortened by 7 bases and J by 1 base, with 10 bases between the two germline ends. This CDR3 region has 13 residues. The germline CDR1 and CDR2 sequences are LNHDA and SQIVND (reference sequence). CDR3 nucleotide sequence: TGTGCCAGTAAGATGGAGGCGAACACTGAAGCTTTCTTT. It specifies CASKMEANTEAFF.

A remark on this clone: The junction does not match germline at one end; this may be a read error. The chain couples TRBV27 to TRBJ2-1, with 8 bases fitting TRBD2. The CDR3 has 13 residues. In germline, CDR1 is MNHEY, CDR2 SMNVEV (reference sequence). CDR3 loop: CASSFNQREPQIF. The CDR3, as DNA: TGTGCCAGCAGTTTTAACCAGCGGGAGCCCCAAATCTTC.

This chain links TRBV5-1 with TRBJ2-7; 7 bases are a match to TRBD1. This CDR3 has 15 residues. CDR1 SGHRS and CDR2 YFSETQ come from the germline V gene. V gave up 5 bases and J gave up 1 base; unmatched junction bases: 9. CDR3 residues: CASRLRDSLSYEQYF. The CDR3 region has the DNA TGCGCCAGCAGGTTGAGGGACAGCCTTTCCTACGAGCAGTACTTC.

The rearrangement uses TRBV6-5 and TRBJ1-1; possibly TRBD1 for D (5 bases). This CDR3 is built from 15 residues. Trimming removed 6 bases from V and 0 bases from J, with 14 bases in between. Germline V gives CDR1 MNHEY, CDR2 SVGAGI. As DNA, the CDR3 is TGTGCCAGCAGCCTCCAGGGTTCTATGAACACTGAAGCTTTCTTT. It is translated as CASSLQGSMNTEAFF.

This chain uses TRBV6-5 with TRBJ2-6; D call uncertain. With 4 bases removed from V and 3 bases from J, the gap between germline ends came to 10 bases. This CDR3 spans 15 amino acids. Germline V gene lookup returns CDR1 MNHEY and CDR2 SVGAGI. The DNA of the CDR3 is TGTGCCAGCAGTTCCTGGGGTGATGGGGCCAACGTCCTGACTTTC. Amino acid sequence: CASSSWGDGANVLTF.

Remarks on this clone: Other DNA sequences in the same sample also yield this CDR3. This sequence joins TRBV2 and TRBJ2-2; 10 nucleotides agree with TRBD2. Unmatched junction bases numbered 14, after V lost 3 bases and J lost 7 bases. Per germline, CDR1 SNHLY and CDR2 FYNNEI. This CDR3 has 18 amino acids. The CDR3 is CASSERPNPSGSDGELFF. DNA for the CDR3: TGTGCCAGCAGTGAGCGCCCCAACCCTAGCGGGAGCGACGGGGAGCTGTTTTTT.